Listed here is a single T cell receptor (beta chain). Its binding antigen is unknown. Base qualities were left out, and no much larger clone turns up one base away. Library preparation used the immunoSEQ multiplex PCR assay. The multiplex PCR relied on a mix of 60 forward primers for TCR Vbeta segments and 13 reverse primers for TCR Jbeta segments. The CDR3 region of rearranged TCR beta genes was amplified from genomic DNA by a multiplex PCR assay. The amplified TCR beta libraries were sequenced on the Illumina HiSeq System as 87-base-pair reads. In the paper's pipeline: In a later analysis, tens of millions of unique TCR beta chains were counted across the roughly 610 repertoires, and some 10 million of these chains were shared by at least two donors. A nearest-neighbor algorithm error-corrected the raw reads and collapsed the reads into unique sequences, merging closely related sequences to remove PCR and sequencing errors. V, D and J gene segments were assigned by aligning CDR3 sequences to IMGT reference sequences. For a sequence to be retained, at least a six-nucleotide match to both a V gene segment and a J gene segment was required. Rearrangements were classified as productive when the CDR3 lacked stop codons and remained in frame with V and J, and all other rearrangements were classified as non-productive. Following IMGT convention, CDR3 was defined as the stretch from the second conserved V-encoded cysteine to the conserved J-encoded phenylalanine. Sequences without an unambiguous match to a single V gene segment were excluded from the earlier analysis of about 640 of the donors. In an earlier analysis of 587 of the donors, a V segment was called functional when productive rearrangements were above 56.7%, and segregating when the standard deviation between donors exceeded 5%. A statistical classification framework was built to diagnose cytomegalovirus status from the catalog of TCR beta chain sequences. A later analysis assigned V and J genes by comparing TCR nucleotide sequences with IMGT/GENE-DB human TR gene sequences. A later analysis assigned CDR3 sequences and most-parsimonious VDJ recombination scenarios with the TCRdist pipeline. In a later analysis, each TCR beta chain was defined by its CDR3 amino acid sequence together with its V-gene family, and reads lacking a unique V-gene family were excluded. In a later analysis, 450 to 600 highly shared, low-generation-probability nucleotide sequences were removed to address suspected cross-contamination and a sequencing artifact. In a later analysis, a clonal expansion index was calculated for each public chain from normalized within-repertoire ranks of inferred template counts. In a later analysis, generation probabilities were computed using a VDJ recombination model fitted to out-of-frame rearrangements, and the results were checked against IGoR. In a later analysis, TCR-TCR, TCR-HLA and TCR-CMV co-occurrence was scored with hypergeometric tests, and a repertoire-size bias correction was applied to TCR pairs. A later analysis estimated false discovery rates by permuting HLA or CMV assignments 20 times. In a later analysis, co-occurring TCRs were grouped using DBSCAN, with TCRdist sequence similarity added in when clustering inside HLA-allele-positive subsets. For co-occurrence clustering, repertoires with fewer than 30,000 or more than 120,000 public chains were excluded, along with four or five repertoires with anomalous nucleotide sharing. TCRdb holds this immuneACCESS table with in-frame rearrangements only. Some clones are missing; in checked studies, unresolved V genes explain under half, and the rest has no known cause. V, J and clone size are taken as reported in that table, and D and trimming were inferred from the DNA itself. The sample profile shows 120,000 or so clones; approximately 72% of them were found once. The biggest ten clones account for under 9.5% of the sample.

The data were obtained in a study of cytomegalovirus exposure and HLA in healthy donors (dated by TCRdb to 2017 to 2019). About the investigation overall: An earlier analysis of approximately 640 of the donors reported 250 to 300 Gb of sequence data and roughly 100 million unique TCR beta sequences from about 179 million T cells. The study combined high-throughput TCR immunosequencing, statistical association of individual TCRs with disease status, and machine learning to predict cytomegalovirus infection status. Genome-wide SNP genotypes for about 65% of the roughly 670 donors were used in a later genetic analysis, which treated that subset as a discovery cohort. Class I and class II HLA loci were covered by the typing at four-digit resolution. Along with the roughly 710-subject first cohort, a separate validation cohort of over 90 different subjects was used. Donor age, sex, ethnicity and CMV serostatus were compiled together with the repertoire data. An early release that covered 640 HLA-typed donors contained approximately 300 gigabases of sequencing data and around 80 million unique TCR sequences. To study patterns of TCR occurrence, a later analysis re-analyzed previously published TCR beta repertoires from hundreds of donors and added high-resolution HLA genotyping. Rather than drawing on any new phenotypic data, the later analysis identified candidate immune exposures from TCR beta sequences and the way those sequences occurred across donors. On average, roughly 240,000 unique TCR beta nucleotide sequences were sequenced per donor among 300 to 500 genotyped donors of the cohort, with about 19% of those sequences being non-productive. Roughly five DR-DQ haplotypes were handled as single units for association and clustering because linkage in the cohort was strong. Of the approximately 400 genotyped donors, around 81% fell in the genetic ancestry cluster associated with self-reported Caucasian donors. The study profiled the T cell repertoires of under 700 subjects by immunosequencing and related them to cytomegalovirus serostatus. The aim of the study was to test whether cataloging public T cell receptors could identify signatures of past pathogen exposure. The number of donors typed differed by locus, with roughly 629-640 for A, B, C, DRB1 and DQB1, roughly 520 for DQA1, 600 to 610 for DPA1, and approximately 470 for DPB1. An earlier analysis of around 580 of the donors used high-throughput TCR beta sequencing to judge whether each TCR beta V gene segment behaved as functional or pseudogenic. Every repertoire in the discovery cohort had been generated on one and the same sequencing platform. What the authors observed across the whole study: This cohort had only TCR beta chains sequenced, and the lack of alpha or paired-chain data limited which features could be detected. Because some donors lacked HLA typing at each locus, the association tests relied only on the typed subset. Most TCR sequences were seen in very few donors, while some public TCRs were found in many individuals. A cluster of highly shared sequence variants was judged likely to represent a technical artifact of the sequencing pipeline. A further reported finding was that TCR beta sequences accurately predicted the HLA-A and HLA-B alleles for most subjects in the first cohort. About 15 rarely observed V segments, including chromosome 9 orphons, were excluded from the earlier analysis of almost 600 of the donors because counts were too low. Compared with the roughly 670-donor mean, donors in an Asian-associated ancestry cluster had fewer N-insertions in productive TCRs, according to a later genetic analysis. The authors suggested that the approach could potentially be extended to other disease states and immunological phenotypes. The 87-base-pair reads could not distinguish some IMGT-functional V segments, including TRBV6-2 and TRBV6-3, so those segments were excluded. Linkage disequilibrium might explain the correlated functional status among segregating V segments, but an unknown experimental factor could not be ruled out. A total of 150 to 200 TCR beta chains were listed by the study as associated with cytomegalovirus. In an earlier analysis of about 550 of the donors, most TCR beta V segments were observed in productive rearrangements about 87% or about 30% of the time, broadly matching IMGT annotations. In a later analysis, HLA-associated TCR beta chains were found to be more clonally expanded and to have lower generation probabilities than equally common non-associated chains. In vitro tests confirmed that a few of the cytomegalovirus-associated TCR beta chains recognize cytomegalovirus antigens. V-gene and J-gene trimming of TCR beta chains was associated with a missense DCLRE1C variant in a later genetic analysis, and the association was replicated in an independent cohort. The classifier was reported to diagnose cytomegalovirus status with high specificity and sensitivity in both the original and validation cohorts. Most CMV-associated TCR beta chains appeared to be HLA-restricted in a later analysis, and the HLA associations seemed to be driven largely by CMV exposure. Sequencing depth was assumed to be roughly uniform across donors in the presence/absence analyses, though that assumption may not hold. Several of the top co-occurrence clusters appeared to be linked to parvovirus B19, influenza, CMV and Epstein-Barr virus, according to a later analysis. Strong co-occurrence of HLA alleles, especially DR and DQ, made assigning TCR associations to individual alleles difficult. A later analysis associated 17,000 or so TCR beta sequences with specific HLA alleles at a false discovery rate of 0.05. A later analysis found that TCR association rates varied across HLA loci, with DRB1 alleles showing the most associated TCRs and HLA-C alleles the fewest. For the cohort, immune exposure information was limited to CMV serostatus.

The cohort was made up of 666 healthy bone marrow donors. At the time of sampling, every cohort member was nominally healthy, though immune exposures that went unrecorded were likely present. The donor was CMV seropositive and was included in the group of around 300 seropositive cohort members. Every donor gave a peripheral blood sample, and the peripheral blood mononuclear cells from that sample were used for TCR beta sequencing. Genomic DNA was extracted from the blood cell samples with the Qiagen DNeasy Blood Extraction Kit. CDR1 and CDR2, per the germline V gene, are LGHNA and YSLEER. Clipping removes 2 bases from V and 9 bases from J, with 6 as the unmatched junction base count. The CDR3, cysteine through phenylalanine, is 14 amino acids long. The kept DNA is CDR3 alone, 42 bases in frame from the first base.

This TCR was recovered from a woman between 50 and 59 years old in good health and CMV-seropositive. The material sequenced was PBMCs. The V and J segments used are TRBV4-3 and TRBJ2-4; TRBD2 aligns with 8 central bases. The encoded CDR3 is CASSQNPGLGIQYF. The DNA sequence is TGCGCCAGCAGCCAAAACCCGGGACTAGGCATTCAGTACTTC.